Below are 9 T cell receptor beta chains sequenced from a single sample in a study of blood T cell repertoires in COVID-19. Clones were sequenced by immunoSEQ multiplex PCR, and TCRdb holds only the in-frame ones, with some missing. Among 150,000 to 200,000 clones listed, around 85% were seen once. The source material was peripheral blood. Receptors were obtained from a man aged 50-60 years with active or convalescent COVID-19.

The chain employs TRBV24-1 and TRBJ2-5; TRBD1 matches 10 bases. V dropped 1 base and J dropped 3; count of bases not matched to a gene: 1. The CDR3 runs to 15 residues. CDR1 KGHDR and CDR2 SFDVKD come from the germline V gene. CDR3 sequence: CATSDLGTGEETQYF. The CDR3 region has the DNA TGTGCCACCAGTGATTTAGGGACAGGGGAAGAGACCCAGTACTTC.

The chain recombines TRBV28 with TRBJ2-7; 7 nucleotides line up with TRBD1. Germline values: CDR1 MDHEN, CDR2 SYDVKM. V lost 6 bases to trimming and J lost 2 bases; unmatched junction nucleotides: 7. The CDR3 contains 14 residues. This CDR3 reads CASSLGGFAYEQYF. The CDR3 nucleotides are TGTGCCAGCAGCCTAGGGGGCTTCGCCTACGAGCAGTACTTC.

J is TRBJ2-1 and V is TRBV6-2 or TRBV6-3, with D perhaps TRBD1 (5 bases). The CDR3 sequence is 15 residues long. Germline values: CDR1 MNHEY, CDR2 SVGEGT. V was trimmed by 4 bases and J by 5 bases, leaving 15 bases between them. The CDR3 region is CASSLGARTNNEQFF. The DNA of the CDR3 is TGTGCCAGCAGTTTAGGGGCAAGAACCAACAATGAGCAGTTCTTC.

This clone was seen at least ten times. CDR3 residues: CATSDSGQGAYGYTF. The CDR3 bases are TGTGCCACCAGTGACTCGGGACAGGGTGCCTATGGCTACACCTTC. V gene TRBV24-1 combines with J gene TRBJ1-2; 9 nucleotides agree with TRBD1. J lost 4 bases, V lost 4 bases, and 6 bases had no gene match. CDR1 is KGHDR and CDR2 is SFDVKD in the germline V gene. The CDR3 runs 15 residues.

Details on this clone: This sample includes further DNA sequences coding for the same CDR3. V and J are TRBV6-5 and TRBJ1-1, with a tentative D call TRBD1 (6 bases). Trimming stripped 6 bases from V and 1 base from J, with 9 bases between. Germline values: CDR1 MNHEY, CDR2 SVGAGI. The CDR3 covers 13 residues. CDR3 amino acids: CASRNRENTEAFF. The CDR3 DNA follows: TGTGCCAGCAGAAACAGGGAGAACACTGAAGCTTTCTTT.

The V call is TRBV2, the J call TRBJ1-5; 7 bases are a match to TRBD1. CDR3 length equals 15 residues. Per the germline V gene, CDR1 is SNHLY and CDR2 is FYNNEI. Trimming removed 6 bases from V and 6 bases from J; junction bases left unmatched: 11. In DNA form, the CDR3 reads TGTGCCAGCAGGGGATCGACAGGGTCGGGTCAGCCCCAGCATTTT. It is translated as CASRGSTGSGQPQHF.

The chain carries TRBV5-6 and TRBJ1-1, with no clear D. Germline loops: CDR1 SGHDT, CDR2 YYEEEE. This CDR3 is built from 15 residues. V was pared by 0 bases and J by 1 base, with 10 bases between. The CDR3 protein is CASSLGGVSNTEAFF. The CDR3 coding sequence is TGTGCCAGCAGCTTGGGGGGAGTATCGAACACTGAAGCTTTCTTT.

Of note for this clone: Different DNA sequences within this sample yield the same CDR3. The chain couples TRBV19 to TRBJ2-7, with 8 bases lining up with TRBD1. Germline V gene data show CDR1 as LNHDA and CDR2 as SQIVND (reference sequence). Germline trimming cut 5 bases from V and 2 bases from J; bases unmatched to any gene: 8. The CDR3 totals 15 residues. CDR3 bases: TGTGCCAGTAGTCCCGGGACAGGAGCTACCTACGAGCAGTACTTC. Residues: CASSPGTGATYEQYF.

The chain recombines TRBV6-2 or TRBV6-3 with TRBJ2-7; tentatively, D is TRBD1 (6 bases). The CDR3 is made up of 19 amino acids. The germline gives CDR1 MNHEY, CDR2 SVGEGT. Trimming left V 2 bases short and J 4 bases short, with 27 bases between. The CDR3 region is CASSYGATGIGYSDYEQYF. Written as DNA, the CDR3 is TGTGCCAGCAGTTACGGCGCTACAGGGATCGGCTATTCCGATTACGAGCAGTACTTC.